This TCR beta chain appears in the sequencing data of a study of blood T cells in healthy people across ages. In this sample, this clonotype turned up a few times. A second PCR, run for about 6 to 11 cycles, used a sample-barcoded 5' primer plus a J-beta primer mix. Each sample provided no less than 2.5 million CDR3-containing paired-end reads. MiXCR, run by TCRdb on the 5' RACE reads, gives a single entry per CDR3 protein. The sample carries some 800,000 distinct CDR3 sequences, around 25% recorded once. Trimming cost V 2 bases and J 4 bases, with 8 bases left between them. The CDR3 is 14 amino acids. Germline V CDR1 and CDR2: SGHTA, FQGNSA. The same sample was also studied in work on T cells of mothers and their children.

The receptor comes from a boy aged 5 to 17 in good health. The rearrangement joins TRBV7-2 to TRBJ1-4; weak D call: TRBD1 (5 bases). Sequencing was performed on blood. The CDR3 region has the DNA TGTGCCAGCAGCTTATGGGGGGATAATGAAAAACTGTTTTTT. Its protein product is CASSLWGDNEKLFF.